This TCR beta chain is from a study of blood T cells in healthy people across ages. Findings and caveats of the study: Estimates drawn from one million T cells were deemed to understate diversity.

A second PCR, run for about 6 to 11 cycles, used a sample-barcoded 5' primer plus a J-beta primer mix. Each cDNA molecule was tagged by a template-switch adaptor with 12 random nucleotides. Sequencing recovered at least 3 million CDR3-containing paired-end reads from each sample. MiXCR, run by TCRdb on the 5' RACE reads, gives a single entry per CDR3 protein. The sample lists 780,000 or so distinct CDR3 sequences; approximately 53% were seen once. Germline assignment: CDR1 SGDLS and CDR2 YYNGEE. This CDR3 has 13 amino acids. Only one count was recorded for this clonotype. The antigen is unknown. The junction departs from the called germline gene at one end, perhaps through a read error.

The chain combines TRBV9 with TRBJ1-2; 7 nucleotides line up with TRBD1. Input material: blood. This TCR was recovered from a man aged 35-49 years in good health. The CDR3 region is CASNVTGEGGYTF. Here the CDR3 DNA reads TGTGCCAGCAACGTAACAGGGGAGGGAGGCTACACCTTC. The complete variable domain, with remaining parts taken from reference TRBV9 and TRBJ1-2, reads DSGVTQTPKHLITATGQRVTLRCSPRSGDLSVYWYQQSLDQGLQFLIQYYNGEERAKGNILERFSAQQFPDLHSELNLSSLELGDSALYFCASNVTGEGGYTFGSGTRLTVV.